What follows are 17 T cell receptor beta chains derived from one specimen sequenced in a study of TIL therapy for anti-PD-1-resistant metastatic lung cancer. Time point specified: pre-treatment sample, taken before nivolumab and TIL therapy. Most excised metastases sampled were pleural nodules or supraclavicular lymph nodes. Sequencing used immunoSEQ v3. Assay: immunoSEQ multiplex PCR; the TCRdb copy retains only in-frame clones and omits some. The sample gives some 11,000 clones, roughly 60% of which show up once; 6% to 8% is in the top ten. Sequenced material: tumor tissue, taken at baseline. The receptors derive from a person between 30 and 80 years old with non-small cell lung cancer.

Notes on this clone: At the DNA level, this CDR3 is encoded by other sequences in the same sample as well. The chain links TRBV11-3 to TRBJ2-3; 7 nucleotides line up with TRBD2. Trimming took 4 bases from V and 4 from J; bases not matched to a gene: 8. There are 15 residues in the CDR3. Per germline, CDR1 SGHNT and CDR2 YENEEA. The CDR3 protein is CASSSSKREPDTQYF. The DNA for the CDR3 is TGTGCCAGCAGCTCGAGTAAGCGGGAACCAGATACGCAGTATTTT. Full variable domain (missing parts from reference TRBV11-3 and TRBJ2-3): EAGVVQSPRYKIIEKKQPVAFWCNPISGHNTLYWYLQNLGQGPELLIRYENEEAVDDSQLPKDRFSAERLKGVDSTLKIQPAELGDSAVYLCASSSSKREPDTQYFGPGTRLTVL.

This clone was seen a handful of times. This chain uses TRBV19 with TRBJ1-3, with D tentatively TRBD1 (6 bases). With 9 bases removed from V and 3 bases from J, the gap between germline ends came to 15 bases. The germline CDR1 and CDR2 sequences are LNHDA and SQIVND (reference sequence). The CDR3 has 14 residues. The CDR3 region has the DNA TGTGCCAGGAAGCAGGGGATTCATGGAAACACCATATATTTT. Protein product: CARKQGIHGNTIYF.

The chain couples TRBV7-8 to TRBJ1-4, with 9 nucleotides matching TRBD1. J lost 7 bases, V lost 1 base, and 4 bases had no gene match. The CDR3 has 15 residues. Germline V gene lookup returns CDR1 SGHVS and CDR2 FQNEAQ. In nucleotides, the CDR3 is TGTGCCAGCAGCTTAGTCGGGACAGGGACTGAAAAACTGTTTTTT. Its translation: CASSLVGTGTEKLFF.

This chain uses TRBV19 with TRBJ2-3; tentative D call: TRBD2 (6 bases). Germline V gene data show CDR1 as LNHDA and CDR2 as SQIVND (reference sequence). This CDR3 is 15 amino acids long. With 7 bases removed from V and 4 bases from J, the gap between germline ends came to 18 bases. The DNA of the CDR3 is TGTGCCAGTACCTCCTCCGGGGGAGCTTCAGATACGCAGTATTTT. It translates to CASTSSGGASDTQYF.

The chain couples TRBV3-1 (or the pseudogene TRBV3-2) to TRBJ2-7, with D unresolved. This CDR3 is built from 12 residues. Germline-derived CDR1 and CDR2 are LGHDT and YNNKEL (reference sequence). Trimming stripped 3 bases from V and 2 bases from J, with 5 bases between. The CDR3 loop reads CASSHSTYEQYF. The CDR3 bases are TGTGCCAGCAGCCACAGCACCTACGAGCAGTACTTC.

The chain employs TRBV11-2 and TRBJ2-4, with TRBD1 as a possible D gene (5 bases). This CDR3 has 13 amino acids. V lost 0 bases and J lost 15, with 15 bases in between. Germline values: CDR1 SGHAT, CDR2 FQNNGV. The CDR3 sequence is CASSLESQGLRYF. CDR3 DNA sequence: TGTGCCAGCAGCTTAGAAAGTCAGGGTTTAAGGTACTTC.

V usage is TRBV18 and J usage is TRBJ2-1; D is possibly TRBD2 (5 bases). Deletions cut 3 bases from V and 4 bases from J, with 19 bases between. The CDR3 runs to 17 residues. The V gene's germline CDR1 is KGHSH and CDR2 LQKENI. In DNA, the CDR3 is TGTGCCAGCTCACCCCCCTCTGGCGGACTCCTTTACAATGAGCAGTTCTTC. This translates into CASSPPSGGLLYNEQFF.

By sample share, this clone is medium-sized (0.01 to 0.1%). The CDR3 sequence: CASSLGGLASDEQFF. The CDR3, as DNA: TGTGCCAGCAGCTTAGGGGGACTAGCGTCTGATGAGCAGTTCTTC. The chain combines TRBV7-2 with TRBJ2-1; 10 positions agree with TRBD2. This CDR3 contains 15 residues. Germline-derived CDR1 and CDR2 are SGHTA and FQGNSA. With 1 base clipped from V and 8 bases from J, the junction kept 5 bases outside the gene matches. Filled out from reference TRBV7-2 and TRBJ2-1, the complete variable domain reads GAGVSQSPSNKVTEKGKDVELRCDPISGHTALYWYRQSLGQGLEFLIYFQGNSAPDKSGLPSDRFSAERTGGSVSTLTIQRTQQEDSAVYLCASSLGGLASDEQFFGPGTRLTVL.

The chain combines TRBV7-2 with TRBJ1-5; D not resolved. V shed 5 bases and J shed 6 bases, with 20 bases lying between them. CDR3 length: 16 residues. CDR1 is SGHTA, CDR2 FQGNSA, per germline. The CDR3 DNA follows: TGTGCCAGCAGCCCCAGAGCGGGAGTCGCGGGTCAGCCCCAGCATTTT. Its protein is CASSPRAGVAGQPQHF.

V usage is TRBV27 and J usage is TRBJ1-2; D gene ambiguous. The CDR3 is 15 residues long. Per germline, CDR1 MNHEY and CDR2 SMNVEV (reference sequence). The V end was cut by 5 bases, the J end by 4 bases, with 17 bases between. The CDR3 loop reads CASSPRTGFIYGYTF. In nucleotides, the CDR3 is TGTGCCAGCAGTCCTCGGACGGGCTTTATCTATGGCTACACCTTC.

This clone was recorded a few times. This chain joins TRBV6-5 and TRBJ1-5; D is perhaps TRBD1 (5 bases). There are 14 residues in the CDR3. Trimming removed 6 bases at V and 7 bases at J, with 16 bases between. Looked up from germline, CDR1 is MNHEY and CDR2 is SVGAGI. The chain's CDR3 is CASRETAPSQPQHF. Written as DNA, the CDR3 is TGTGCCAGCAGGGAGACAGCTCCTAGCCAGCCCCAGCATTTT.

The V gene is TRBV19, the J gene TRBJ1-2; TRBD1 is a possible D gene (6 bases). CDR1 is LNHDA, CDR2 SQIVND, per germline (reference sequence). This CDR3 is built from 14 residues. V lost 6 bases and J 6 bases, leaving 17 bases between the germline ends. The CDR3 DNA sequence: TGTGCCAGTAGACCTGCAGGGGTATACCATGGCTACACCTTC. Encoded protein: CASRPAGVYHGYTF.

The V call is TRBV12-2, the J call TRBJ2-5; TRBD2 is the table's D call and was not checked against the DNA. TRBV12-2 is described as a pseudogene. The CDR3 is 10 residues long. Here the CDR3 reads CASTGETQYF. CDR3 nucleotides: TGTGCAAGTACGGGAGAGACCCAGTACTTC.

This clone is medium-sized within its sample. CDR3 coding DNA: TGTGCCAGCAGCCAGGATCGGGACGGAACGCAGTATTTT. It codes for CASSQDRDGTQYF. V gene TRBV14 combines with J gene TRBJ2-3; D could derive from TRBD1 or TRBD2 (5 bases each). V was clipped by 3 bases and J by 9 bases, with 13 bases between them. Germline CDR1 reads SGHDN; CDR2 reads FVKESK. The CDR3 totals 13 residues.

The rearrangement joins TRBV28 to TRBJ2-7; 9 bases match TRBD1. The V and J ends lost 5 bases and 3 bases, in that order; junction bases with no gene match: 11. The CDR3 is 16 amino acids. Germline-derived CDR1 and CDR2 are MDHEN and SYDVKM. CDR3: CASSRSPGQGFYEQYF. The CDR3 bases are TGTGCCAGCAGTCGATCACCGGGACAGGGATTCTACGAGCAGTACTTC.

V and J are TRBV10-3 and TRBJ2-4, with D possibly being TRBD2 (5 bases). This CDR3 region has 15 residues. CDR1 is ENHRY, CDR2 SYGVKD, per germline. With 0 bases removed from V and 0 bases from J, the gap between germline ends came to 6 bases. As DNA, the CDR3 is TGTGCCATCAGTGAGTCAGAGGGAGCCAAAAACATTCAGTACTTC. Amino acids: CAISESEGAKNIQYF.

This clone has just a few counts. The chain recombines TRBV4-1 with TRBJ1-5; D gene ambiguous. Per the germline V gene, CDR1 is MGHRA and CDR2 is YSYEKL. Trimming cost V 0 bases and J 5 bases, with 11 bases left between them. The CDR3 has 15 amino acids. The CDR3 reads CASSQEGSDYQPQHF. CDR3 in DNA: TGCGCCAGCAGCCAAGAAGGGTCAGATTATCAGCCCCAGCATTTT.